The next 8 T cell receptor beta chains were all read from a single sample in a study of human T cells and chemical hapten exposure. The time point is: pre-sensitization, week 0. The treatment is: therapeutic diphenylcyclopropenone sensitization with weekly scalp DPC. In TCRdb, the RACE reads were re-called with MiXCR into one record per CDR3 protein. The data hold 350,000 to 450,000 distinct CDR3 sequences, with approximately 5.1% observed a single time. Specimen: whole blood, collected in connection with sensitization to the hapten diphenylcyclopropenone (DPC). The receptor source for this set is a woman between 45 and 65 years old with alopecia areata. Some clones in this sample may be carry-over from other donors' samples.

This clonotype was counted a few times. This chain links TRBV7-9 with TRBJ2-1; maybe TRBD1 (6 bases). CDR3 length: 15 amino acids. Germline-derived CDR1 and CDR2 are SEHNR and FQNEAQ (reference sequence). V lost 5 bases, J lost 3 bases, and 14 bases lay in between. The CDR3 is CASSLRDKNYNEQFF. The CDR3 region has the DNA TGTGCCAGCAGCCTCCGGGACAAAAACTACAATGAGCAGTTCTTC.

This clonotype was observed at least ten times. The chain joins TRBV3-1 to TRBJ1-4; tentatively, D is TRBD1 (6 bases). The germline V and J ends were trimmed by 1 base and 7 bases, with 10 bases remaining between them. CDR3 length equals 14 residues. Germline CDR1 reads LGHDT; CDR2 reads YNNKEL (reference sequence). For the CDR3, the DNA is TGTGCCAGCAGCCAAGGCAGGGGTGGTGAAAAACTGTTTTTT. It encodes CASSQGRGGEKLFF.

The sample holds a few counts of this clonotype. This sequence joins TRBV5-6 and TRBJ2-3; D not certain. Germline V CDR1 and CDR2: SGHDT, YYEEEE. The CDR3 covers 15 residues. Trimming took 2 bases from V and 2 from J, leaving 12 bases between them. This CDR3 reads CASSFGYPSTDTQYF. The CDR3 DNA sequence: TGTGCCAGCAGCTTCGGCTACCCTTCCACAGATACGCAGTATTTT.

In its sample, this clonotype was seen a few times. Here the CDR3 DNA reads TGTGCCAGCAGCTTCTCCGGGCCCCTGGAGCCCCAGCATTTT. Translated: CASSFSGPLEPQHF. This sequence joins TRBV7-9 and TRBJ1-5; no firm D call. Trimming removed 3 bases from V and 8 bases from J, with 14 bases in between. Germline CDR1 and CDR2: SEHNR and FQNEAQ (reference sequence). The CDR3 extends over 14 amino acids.

This clonotype appeared a few times. The chain links TRBV28 to TRBJ1-5, with a possible D match to TRBD1 (5 bases). Trimming shortened V by 1 base and J by 2 bases, and 15 bases separated the two germline ends. The CDR3 covers 17 residues. CDR1 and CDR2 (germline): MDHEN, SYDVKM. Here the CDR3 reads CASSLYLGREGNQPQHF. CDR3 nucleotides: TGTGCCAGCAGTTTATATCTGGGCAGGGAGGGCAATCAGCCCCAGCATTTT.

This clonotype was found a few times. The rearrangement joins TRBV2 to TRBJ1-1; D possibly corresponds to TRBD1 (6 bases). This CDR3 is built from 15 residues. Germline V lookup: CDR1 SNHLY, CDR2 FYNNEI. V was cut by 7 bases and J by 2 bases, with 17 bases left in between. The DNA for the CDR3 is TGTGCCAGCAACAAGGGGGTGACAGGCAACACTGAAGCTTTCTTT. Its translation: CASNKGVTGNTEAFF.

This clonotype was picked up many times. The J gene is TRBJ2-3, the V gene TRBV20-1; 7 bases match TRBD2. CDR1 and CDR2 from the germline V gene are DFQATT and SNEGSKA (reference sequence). This CDR3 has 15 amino acids. With V trimmed by 0 bases and J by 6 bases, 9 bases remained unmatched. This chain's CDR3 is CSARDWTRSSDTQYF. CDR3 nucleotide sequence: TGCAGTGCTAGAGATTGGACTAGAAGCTCCGATACGCAGTATTTT.

Only a few counts were recorded for this clonotype. The V call is TRBV18, the J call TRBJ2-3; 10 bases match TRBD2. J was trimmed by 4 bases and V by 7 bases; bases with no gene match: 20. The CDR3 length is 19 residues. The V gene's germline CDR1 is KGHSH and CDR2 LQKENI. The CDR3 region is CASYPRRTSGDLGADTQYF. The CDR3 nucleotides are TGTGCCAGCTACCCGAGGCGGACTAGCGGAGACTTGGGGGCAGATACGCAGTATTTT.